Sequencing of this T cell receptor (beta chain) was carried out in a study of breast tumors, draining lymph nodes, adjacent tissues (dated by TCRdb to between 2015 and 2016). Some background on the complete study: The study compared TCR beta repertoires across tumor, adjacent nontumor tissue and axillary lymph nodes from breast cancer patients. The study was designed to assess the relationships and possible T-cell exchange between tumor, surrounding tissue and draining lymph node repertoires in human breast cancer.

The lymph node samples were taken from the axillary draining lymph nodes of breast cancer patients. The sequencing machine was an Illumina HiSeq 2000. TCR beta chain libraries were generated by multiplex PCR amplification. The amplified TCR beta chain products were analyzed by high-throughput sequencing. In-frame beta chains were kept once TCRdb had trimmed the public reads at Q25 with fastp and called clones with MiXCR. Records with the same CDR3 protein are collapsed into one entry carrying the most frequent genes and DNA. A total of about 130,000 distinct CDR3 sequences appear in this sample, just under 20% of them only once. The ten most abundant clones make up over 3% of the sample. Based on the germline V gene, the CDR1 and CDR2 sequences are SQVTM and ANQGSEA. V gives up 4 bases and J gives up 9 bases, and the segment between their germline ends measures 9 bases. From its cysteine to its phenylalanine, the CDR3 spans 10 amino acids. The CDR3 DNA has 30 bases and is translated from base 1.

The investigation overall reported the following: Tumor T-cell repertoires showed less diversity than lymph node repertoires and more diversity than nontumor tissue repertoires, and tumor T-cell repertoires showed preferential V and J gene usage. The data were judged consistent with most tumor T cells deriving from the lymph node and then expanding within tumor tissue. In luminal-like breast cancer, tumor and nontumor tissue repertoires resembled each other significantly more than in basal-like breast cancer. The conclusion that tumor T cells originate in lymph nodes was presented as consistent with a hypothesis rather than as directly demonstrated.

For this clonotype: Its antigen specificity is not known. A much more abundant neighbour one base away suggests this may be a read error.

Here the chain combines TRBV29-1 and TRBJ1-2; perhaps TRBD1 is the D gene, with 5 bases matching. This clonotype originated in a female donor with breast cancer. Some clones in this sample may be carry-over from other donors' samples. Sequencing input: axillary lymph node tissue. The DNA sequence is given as TGCAGCGTTGGGGGGACTAGCTACACCTTC. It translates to CSVGGTSYTF.